These T cell receptor beta chains were read from a single sample in a study of blood T cells in healthy people across ages. TCRdb re-analysed the 5' RACE reads in MiXCR, keeping a single row per CDR3 protein. The data show approximately 800,000 distinct CDR3 sequences, with 25% to 30% seen just once and less than 3.5% held by the top ten. This sample was also put to use in a study of T cells of mothers and their children.

The sample consisted of blood. The receptor set was obtained from a boy between 10 and 17 years old in good health. The CDR3 runs from the conserved cysteine through the conserved F or W. A D gene is named only where the DNA matches it firmly. Clone size is given for some rows only: seen once, a few or many times, or a class if the clone is expanded.

few,TRBV5-6,14,TRBJ2-5,.,TGTGCCAGCAGCTTGGAGCCTTTAACGGGGACCCAGTACTTC,CASSLEPLTGTQYF
once,TRBV6-5,15,TRBJ1-6,.,TGTGCCAGCAGTTACTCGTCTCTTAGGGACTCACCCCTCCACTTT,CASSYSSLRDSPLHF
few,TRBV7-8,15,TRBJ2-5,.,TGTGCCAGCAGCCCGGTTGGAGGGGGGGGAGAGACCCAGTACTTC,CASSPVGGGGETQYF
.,TRBV6-2/TRBV6-3,13,TRBJ1-1,TRBD1,TGTGTCAGCAGTTACCGGGACAGGAGTGAAGCTTTCTTT,CVSSYRDRSEAFF
few,TRBV24-1,15,TRBJ2-1,TRBD2,TGTGCCACCAGTGATTTGGCTAGCGGCTACAATGAGCAGTTCTTC,CATSDLASGYNEQFF
.,TRBV2,14,TRBJ2-5,.,TGTGCCAGCAGTGGGGCTCCAGGAAAAGAGACCCAGTACTTC,CASSGAPGKETQYF
.,TRBV4-3,17,TRBJ1-2,.,TGCGCCAGCAGCCAAGATCGTCGGGACACCGCTAACTATGGCTACACCTTC,CASSQDRRDTANYGYTF
.,TRBV7-9,12,TRBJ1-3,.,TGTGCCAGCAGCATGATAGGAAACACCATATATTTT,CASSMIGNTIYF
few,TRBV7-2,16,TRBJ2-1,.,TGTGCCAGCAGCTGGCCAGGGACAACCTATGGCAATGAGCAGTTCTTC,CASSWPGTTYGNEQFF
.,TRBV12-3/TRBV12-4,16,TRBJ1-3,.,TGTGCCAGCAGTACAGACATGCGCGACTCTGGAAACACCATATATTTT,CASSTDMRDSGNTIYF
.,TRBV29-1,12,TRBJ1-2,TRBD1,TGCAGCGTCGGACAGGGGGCGGAGGGCTACACCTTC,CSVGQGAEGYTF
once,TRBV2,17,TRBJ2-6,TRBD1,TGTGCCAGCAGTGAGGGGACAGCGACCTCTGGGGCCAACGTCCTGACTTTC,CASSEGTATSGANVLTF
few,TRBV2,12,TRBJ2-5,.,TGTGCCAGCGGTGGTCGCGTGGAGACCCAGTACTTC,CASGGRVETQYF
.,TRBV12-3/TRBV12-4,13,TRBJ1-5,.,TGTGCCAGCAGTTCCGGTGAGAAACAGCCCCAGCATTTT,CASSSGEKQPQHF
few,TRBV6-4,14,TRBJ1-6,.,TGTGCCAGCAGTGACTCGAATCTGGGCAGCCCGCTGCGCTTT,CASSDSNLGSPLRF
.,TRBV5-5,17,TRBJ1-1,.,TGTGCCAGCAGCTTGGGCCCCGACAGGTGGCAGAACACTGAAGCTTTCTTT,CASSLGPDRWQNTEAFF
.,TRBV3-1,17,TRBJ2-5,.,TGTGCCAGCAGCCAACGCGGGACCGGGACAGTCCAAGAGACCCAGTACTTC,CASSQRGTGTVQETQYF
few,TRBV5-6,16,TRBJ1-1,.,TGTGCCAGCAGCTTGGCCGGGGGACGCCCTTTTACTGAAGCTTTCTTT,CASSLAGGRPFTEAFF
few,TRBV10-3,15,TRBJ2-1,.,TGTGCCATCAGTGAGTCACCCACAAACCACAATGAGCAGTTCTTC,CAISESPTNHNEQFF
.,TRBV20-1,13,TRBJ1-2,TRBD1,TGCAGTGCTCCCCGGGACAGGGCAGGAGGCTACACCTTC,CSAPRDRAGGYTF
few,TRBV13,13,TRBJ1-2,.,TGTGCCAGCAGCTCGTTTGGCAGGAATGGCTACACCTTC,CASSSFGRNGYTF
.,TRBV5-5,15,TRBJ2-7,.,TGTGCCAGCACCAAGGGACAATCCATCTCCTACGAGCAGTACTTC,CASTKGQSISYEQYF
.,TRBV7-9,14,TRBJ2-6,.,TGTGCCAGCAGCTGGTACTCTGTGGCCAACGTCCTGACTTTC,CASSWYSVANVLTF
.,TRBV7-2,15,TRBJ1-5,.,TGTGCCAGCAGCCCTCGTGTAAGAAGCAATCAGCCCCAGCATTTT,CASSPRVRSNQPQHF